This T cell receptor (beta chain) came from a study of cytotoxic CD8 clonotypes in ibrutinib-treated CLL. General observations from the study: Clonality increased with ibrutinib response but returned toward baseline at progression.

Points on this clone: No antigen is known for it.

Generated by immunoSEQ multiplex PCR, the TCRdb table keeps only in-frame clones and is missing some. Here the sample spans about 24,000 clones, about 78% being singletons. The clonotype comes from a human donor with chronic lymphocytic leukemia. Sequencing used PBMCs, obtained before ibrutinib treatment.

The CDR3, as DNA: TGTGCCAGTAGTATAACGGGACAGGGGGCGTTTGTCGGCAATCAGCCCCAGCATTTT. This encodes CASSITGQGAFVGNQPQHF. The rearrangement uses TRBV19 and TRBJ1-5, with 12 bases identical to TRBD1. Losses at the gene ends were 2 bases for V and 2 bases for J; bases not matched to a gene: 10. The germline gives CDR1 LNHDA, CDR2 SQIVND (reference sequence). The CDR3 covers 19 residues.